This T cell receptor (beta chain) came from a study of T cells after posttransplantation cyclophosphamide. Study findings and constraints: Donor-recipient repertoire similarity was low at 1-2 months, rising over year one. Recipient CMV seropositivity and CMV reactivation strongly tracked TRB clonality. TRB overlap between skin or GI tissue T cells and blood was limited.

Concerning this clone: What it recognizes is unknown. The same CDR3 is also encoded by other DNA sequences in this sample.

Germline assignment: CDR1 MNHNS and CDR2 SASEGT. V was cut by 6 bases and J by 6 bases, with 9 bases left in between. CDR3 length equals 13 residues. The naive gate required viable CD3+CD4+ or CD3+CD8+ cells with CCR7+CD45RA+CD45RO-CD95-CD27+CD28+ phenotype. On the day of bone marrow donation, the related graft donor provided peripheral blood. Sequenced by immunoSEQ multiplex PCR; TCRdb stores in-frame clones only, minus some. The sample yields about 10,000 clones, roughly 98% seen once. Sequenced material: naive CD4+ T cells sorted from PBMCs. The receptor comes from a woman in her sixties or seventies in good health, CMV-negative, and a related stem cell transplant donor. The J gene is TRBJ1-6, the V gene TRBV6-1, with a tentative D call TRBD1 (6 bases). The DNA of the CDR3 is TGTGCCAGCAGCCAGGGGACTAATTCACCCCTCCACTTT. It yields the protein CASSQGTNSPLHF.